The 17 T cell receptor beta chains below all came from one sample that was sequenced in a study of blood T cell repertoires in COVID-19 (dated by TCRdb to 2020 to 2021). Library creation used the immunoSEQ multiplex PCR assay. TCRdb limited this immuneACCESS table to in-frame rearrangements with V and J called. A share of clones is missing; checked studies link under half to unresolved V genes, and the rest is unexplained. The sample table contains tens of thousands of clones; only one count was recorded for 86% of them. The top ten clones comprise about 2.1% of the sample. Sample: peripheral blood. Receptor source: an older woman with acute or convalescent COVID-19.

V usage is TRBV28 and J usage is TRBJ1-1; tentatively, D is TRBD1 (6 bases). V dropped 5 bases and J dropped 4 bases, with 14 bases sitting between them. The CDR3 extends over 14 amino acids. Germline V gives CDR1 MDHEN, CDR2 SYDVKM. CDR3 protein: CASSRGGRGTEAFF. CDR3 bases: TGTGCCAGCAGTAGAGGGGGTCGGGGCACTGAAGCTTTCTTT.

V and J are TRBV15 and TRBJ2-1; 7 bases agree with TRBD1. Germline CDR1 reads LNHNV; CDR2 reads YYDKDF (reference sequence). The J segment lost 9 bases and the V segment lost 5 bases, leaving 13 bases of the junction unmatched. This CDR3 has 15 residues. For the CDR3, the DNA is TGTGCCACCAGCCCGAGGACAGGAATCTTGGGTGAGCAGTTCTTC. Its protein is CATSPRTGILGEQFF.

The rearrangement uses TRBV4-3 and TRBJ2-3; 10 nucleotides align to TRBD2. Germline CDR1 reads LGHNA; CDR2 reads YSLEER. The CDR3 sequence is 18 residues long. The V segment lost 0 bases and the J segment 4 bases; nucleotides outside the gene matches: 10. CDR3 DNA: TGCGCCAGCAGCCAAGAGGGTCCTAGCGGGAGTTGGGCAGATACGCAGTATTTT. This codes for CASSQEGPSGSWADTQYF.

The genes are TRBV28 and TRBJ1-1; D gene unclear. Germline V lookup: CDR1 MDHEN, CDR2 SYDVKM. V lost 8 bases, J lost 8 bases, and 18 bases lay in between. The CDR3 totals 13 residues. The CDR3 is CASRGSFFPEAFF. Written as DNA, the CDR3 is TGTGCCAGCCGGGGATCATTCTTCCCGGAAGCTTTCTTT.

This clone came up once. The chain has TRBV27 and TRBJ1-2; 7 bases line up with TRBD1. The germline V gene encodes CDR1 MNHEY and CDR2 SMNVEV (reference sequence). CDR3 size: 14 residues. The V and J ends lost 5 bases and 8 bases, in that order; junction bases with no gene match: 11. CDR3 region: CASSLLSGGRGYTF. CDR3 nucleotides: TGTGCCAGCAGTCTTTTATCAGGGGGGCGCGGCTACACCTTC.

The chain carries TRBV9 and TRBJ2-1; TRBD1 might be the D (6 bases). The CDR3 covers 16 residues. V shed 0 bases and J shed 5 bases, with 15 bases lying between them. Germline V gene lookup returns CDR1 SGDLS and CDR2 YYNGEE. CDR3 coding DNA: TGTGCCAGCAGCGTAGTACCACAGGGATCAAACAATGAGCAGTTCTTC. Translated: CASSVVPQGSNNEQFF.

CDR3 nucleotides: TGTGCCACCGGCTATAGCGGGAGGGAAAATGAGCAGTTCTTC. Encoded protein: CATGYSGRENEQFF. The chain couples TRBV24-1 to TRBJ2-1; 11 bases are a match to TRBD2. V shed 9 bases and J 7 bases; nucleotides not matched to a gene: 7. The CDR3 is made up of 14 amino acids. CDR1 is KGHDR, CDR2 SFDVKD, per germline.

V is TRBV25-1 and J is TRBJ2-7; the D gene is possibly TRBD1 (6 bases). Germline V gene lookup returns CDR1 MGHDK and CDR2 SYGVNS. V dropped 3 bases and J dropped 1 base, with 13 bases sitting between them. The CDR3 has 15 amino acids. In DNA form, the CDR3 reads TGTGCCAGCAGTGATACGGGACACCGTTCCTACGAGCAGTACTTC. Its protein product is CASSDTGHRSYEQYF.

Worth noting for this clone: At one end, the junction sequence differs from germline, possibly due to a read error. CDR3 coding DNA: TGCGCCAGCAGCAGTGGGACTAGCGGGGGATCCTCCGAGCAGTACTTC. This encodes CASSSGTSGGSSEQYF. The chain couples TRBV5-1 to TRBJ2-7, with TRBD2 identical over 14 bases. Germline V lookup: CDR1 SGHRS, CDR2 YFSETQ. The CDR3 has 16 amino acids.

The V call is TRBV3-1 (or the pseudogene TRBV3-2), the J call TRBJ1-2, with unresolved D. Trimming removed 1 base from V and 2 bases from J, with 8 bases in between. This CDR3 comprises 14 residues. Germline values: CDR1 LGHDT, CDR2 YNNKEL (reference sequence). CDR3: CASSQGAANYGYTF. As DNA, the CDR3 is TGTGCCAGCAGCCAAGGTGCGGCGAACTATGGCTACACCTTC.

This rearrangement joins TRBV6-2 or TRBV6-3 to TRBJ2-5; no firm D call. The CDR3 contains 12 residues. Trimming removed 3 bases at V and 3 bases at J, with 5 bases between. The germline V gene encodes CDR1 MNHEY and CDR2 SVGEGT. The DNA of the CDR3 is TGTGCCAGCAGTTATACGGAAGAGACCCAGTACTTC. This translates into CASSYTEETQYF.

This chain links TRBV21-1 with TRBJ2-7; the table's D call, TRBD2, has no DNA check behind it. TRBV21-1 corresponds to a pseudogene. This CDR3 has 18 residues. CDR3 region: CASSNNGLAGGFSYEQYF. In DNA, the CDR3 is TGTGCCAGCAGCAACAACGGACTAGCGGGAGGATTTTCCTACGAGCAGTACTTC.

The CDR3 is CASSLVTNSLYNEQFF. The DNA for the CDR3 is TGTGCCAGCAGCTTAGTTACCAATTCCCTATACAATGAGCAGTTCTTC. This chain uses TRBV7-6 with TRBJ2-1; D gene ambiguous. V lost 1 base to trimming and J lost 4 bases, with 14 bases between them. The CDR3 has 16 amino acids. Germline V gene lookup returns CDR1 SGHVS and CDR2 FNYEAQ.

The gene calls are TRBV5-1 and TRBJ2-5, with 9 bases identical to TRBD2. Trimming cost V 0 bases and J 3 bases; bases outside gene matches: 6. In germline, CDR1 is SGHRS, CDR2 YFSETQ. The CDR3 is 16 amino acids. The DNA for the CDR3 is TGCGCCAGCAGCTTGGCAGCGGGAGGATCGAAAGAGACCCAGTACTTC. Protein: CASSLAAGGSKETQYF.

The genes are TRBV7-2 and TRBJ2-3; TRBD1 matches at 7 bases. Trimming removed 8 bases from V and 1 base from J; junction bases left unmatched: 15. The CDR3 totals 17 residues. CDR1 and CDR2 (germline): SGHTA, FQGNSA. CDR3 loop: CASASYLTGYRTDTQYF. The CDR3 nucleotides are TGTGCCAGCGCATCCTACTTGACAGGGTACCGCACAGATACGCAGTATTTT.

The chain combines TRBV28 with TRBJ1-1, with unresolved D. Germline CDR1 is MDHEN and CDR2 is SYDVKM. The CDR3 spans 11 residues. The V end lost 4 bases, the J end lost 9 bases, and 9 bases lay between the germline ends. CDR3 sequence reads: CASSSERKAFF. DNA for the CDR3: TGTGCCAGCAGTTCCGAGCGAAAAGCTTTCTTT. The full variable domain, its missing parts supplied by reference TRBV28 and TRBJ1-1, is DVKVTQSSRYLVKRTGEKVFLECVQDMDHENMFWYRQDPGLGLRLIYFSYDVKMKEKGDIPEGYSVSREKKERFSLILESASTNQTSMYLCASSSERKAFFGQGTRLTVV.

DNA for the CDR3: TGTGCCAGTACCATGAGCGGGAGGATTTACAATGAGCAGTTCTTC. Its translation is CASTMSGRIYNEQFF. The chain links TRBV28 to TRBJ2-1; 9 bases line up with TRBD2. J gave up 4 bases and V 9 bases, and 10 bases lay outside the gene matches. This CDR3 contains 15 residues. The germline V gene has CDR1 MDHEN and CDR2 SYDVKM.